A single sample gave rise to the 6 T cell receptor beta chains below, sequenced in a study of shared clonotypes between healthy human individuals. Produced via immunoSEQ multiplex PCR; TCRdb's table is partial and in-frame only. The table includes more than 2 million clones, around 95% detected once. The naive CD8 subset, CD45RO-negative cells positively selected for CCR7, excluded terminally differentiated effector memory CD45RA+ cells. The source material was naive CD8+ T cells from PBMCs. The receptors derive from a man between 18 and 35 years old in good health. Some clones in this sample may be carry-over from other donors' samples.

This clone was recorded once. This sequence joins TRBV5-1 and TRBJ2-3; a possible D gene is TRBD1 (5 bases). Trimming shortened V by 3 bases and J by 5 bases, and 13 bases separated the two germline ends. The CDR3 has 14 residues. Per the germline V gene, CDR1 is SGHRS and CDR2 is YFSETQ. CDR3 coding DNA: TGCGCCAGCAGCTGGACACCTTCGGGAGATACGCAGTATTTT. Translating it yields CASSWTPSGDTQYF.

As to this clone: Other nucleotide sequences from this sample produce the same CDR3. The chain combines TRBV2 with TRBJ1-5, with D perhaps matching TRBD1 (6 bases). Trimming pared 7 bases from V and 1 base from J, leaving 11 bases between. Looked up from germline, CDR1 is SNHLY and CDR2 is FYNNEI. CDR3 length: 14 amino acids. The CDR3 DNA follows: TGTGCCAGCACGGGAGGGGGAAGCAATCAGCCCCAGCATTTT. This codes for CASTGGGSNQPQHF. The full variable domain, completed using reference TRBV2 and TRBJ1-5, is EPEVTQTPSHQVTQMGQEVILRCVPISNHLYFYWYRQILGQKVEFLVSFYNNEISEKSEIFDDQFSVERPDGSNFTLKIRSTKLEDSAMYFCASTGGGSNQPQHFGDGTRLSIL.

This chain uses TRBV11-2 with TRBJ2-7, with TRBD2 identical over 12 bases. The CDR3 contains 15 residues. Germline CDR1 SGHAT, CDR2 FQNNGV. Trimming removed 8 bases from V and 4 bases from J; junction bases left unmatched: 9. The CDR3 DNA reads as TGTGCCAGCTCTCGGACTAGCGGGATTCAGTACGAGCAGTACTTC. It translates to CASSRTSGIQYEQYF. Together with reference TRBV11-2 and TRBJ2-7, the CDR3 gives the full variable domain: EAGVAQSPRYKIIEKRQSVAFWCNPISGHATLYWYQQILGQGPKLLIQFQNNGVVDDSQLPKDRFSAERLKGVDSTLKIQPAKLEDSAVYLCASSRTSGIQYEQYFGPGTRLTVT.

Turning to this clone: The identical CDR3 is also encoded by other nucleotide sequences in the sample. The CDR3 loop reads CASSLLAATDTQYF. The CDR3 coding sequence is TGTGCCAGCAGTTTACTAGCGGCCACAGATACGCAGTATTTT. This chain joins TRBV27 and TRBJ2-3, with 7 bases identical to TRBD2. The CDR3 extends over 14 amino acids. Per germline, CDR1 MNHEY and CDR2 SMNVEV (reference sequence). J was trimmed by 2 bases and V by 2 bases; bases with no gene match: 1.

This chain links TRBV28 with TRBJ1-2; unclear D gene. This CDR3 is built from 14 residues. Trimming took 7 bases from V and 4 from J, leaving 16 bases between them. Germline lookup yields CDR1 MDHEN and CDR2 SYDVKM. The DNA for the CDR3 is TGTGCCAGCAACCCTTCGGTACTTTCCTATGGCTACACCTTC. Protein: CASNPSVLSYGYTF.

The chain recombines TRBV4-2 with TRBJ2-1; TRBD2 agrees at 10 bases. This CDR3 has 16 amino acids. The germline CDR1 and CDR2 sequences are LGHNA and YNFKEQ. V shed 0 bases, J shed 6 bases, and the junction held 5 bases outside the gene matches. Here the CDR3 reads CASSQDQLAGSNEQFF. The CDR3 DNA reads as TGTGCCAGCAGCCAAGATCAACTAGCGGGGAGCAATGAGCAGTTCTTC.